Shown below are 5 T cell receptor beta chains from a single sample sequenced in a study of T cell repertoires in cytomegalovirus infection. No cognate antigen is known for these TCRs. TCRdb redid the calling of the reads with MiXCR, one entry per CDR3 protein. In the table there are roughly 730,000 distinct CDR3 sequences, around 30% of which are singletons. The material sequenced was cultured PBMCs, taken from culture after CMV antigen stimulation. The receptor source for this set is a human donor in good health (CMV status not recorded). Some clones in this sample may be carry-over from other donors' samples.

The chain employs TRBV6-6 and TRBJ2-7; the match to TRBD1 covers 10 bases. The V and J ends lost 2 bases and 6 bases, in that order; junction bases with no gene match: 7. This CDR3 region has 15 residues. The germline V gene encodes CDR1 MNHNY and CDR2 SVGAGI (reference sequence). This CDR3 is CASSYTGTGESEQYF. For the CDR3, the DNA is TGTGCCAGCAGTTACACCGGGACAGGGGAATCCGAGCAGTACTTC.

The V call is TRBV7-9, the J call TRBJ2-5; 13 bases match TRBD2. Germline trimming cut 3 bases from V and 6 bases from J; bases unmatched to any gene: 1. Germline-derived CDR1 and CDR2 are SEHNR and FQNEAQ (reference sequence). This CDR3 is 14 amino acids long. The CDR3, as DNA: TGTGCCAGCAGCTTCGGGACTAGCGGGAAGACCCAGTACTTC. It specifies CASSFGTSGKTQYF.

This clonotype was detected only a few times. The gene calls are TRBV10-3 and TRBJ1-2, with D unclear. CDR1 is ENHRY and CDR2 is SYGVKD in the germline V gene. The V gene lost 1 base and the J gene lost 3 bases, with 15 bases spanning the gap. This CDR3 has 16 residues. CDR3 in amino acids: CAISELALIHDYGYTF. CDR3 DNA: TGTGCCATCAGTGAGTTGGCACTCATCCATGACTATGGCTACACCTTC.

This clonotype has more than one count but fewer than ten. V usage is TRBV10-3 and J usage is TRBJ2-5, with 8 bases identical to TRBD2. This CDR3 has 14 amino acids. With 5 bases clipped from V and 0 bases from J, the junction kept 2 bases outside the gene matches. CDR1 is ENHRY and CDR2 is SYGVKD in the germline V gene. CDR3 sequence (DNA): TGTGCCATCAGTAGCGGGGGATACCAAGAGACCCAGTACTTC. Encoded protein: CAISSGGYQETQYF.

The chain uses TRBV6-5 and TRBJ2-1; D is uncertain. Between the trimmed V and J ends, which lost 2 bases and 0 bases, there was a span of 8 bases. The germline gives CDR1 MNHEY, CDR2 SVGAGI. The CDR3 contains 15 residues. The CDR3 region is CASSYTQSSYNEQFF. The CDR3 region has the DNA TGTGCCAGCAGTTACACCCAGAGCTCCTACAATGAGCAGTTCTTC.